These T cell receptor beta chains were read from a single sample in a study of blood T cells in healthy people across ages. Each CDR3 protein gets one entry after TCRdb re-called the 5' RACE reads with MiXCR. The table has about 1.6 million distinct CDR3 sequences, roughly 32% seen once. Sequenced material: blood. The receptors come from a woman aged 25 to 39 in good health. The CDR3 runs from the conserved cysteine through the conserved F or W. D genes are given only for firm matches. A clone size is listed for some rows: how often the clone was seen (once, few, many), or a class if it is expanded.

size: NA
D: NA
V: TRBV10-3
J: TRBJ1-6
CDR3: CATSSGDSPLHF
DNA: TGTGCCACCAGCAGCGGGGATTCACCCCTCCACTTT

size: few
D: TRBD2
V: TRBV5-1
J: TRBJ2-7
CDR3: CASSDPAGGPQQYF
DNA: TGCGCCAGCTCGGACCCAGCGGGAGGGCCCCAGCAGTACTTC

size: once
D: TRBD1
V: TRBV14
J: TRBJ1-2
CDR3: CASSQELSGGDYTF
DNA: TGTGCCAGCAGCCAGGAACTATCAGGGGGCGACTACACCTTC

size: NA
D: TRBD1
V: TRBV28
J: TRBJ1-1
CDR3: CASKTGVVNTEAFF
DNA: TGTGCCAGCAAGACAGGGGTAGTAAACACTGAAGCTTTCTTT

size: once
D: NA
V: TRBV7-3
J: TRBJ2-7
CDR3: CASSFDHSYEQYF
DNA: TGTGCCAGCAGCTTTGACCATTCCTACGAGCAGTACTTC

size: few
D: NA
V: TRBV4-1
J: TRBJ1-5
CDR3: CASSQDAWGTQPQHF
DNA: TGCGCCAGCAGCCAAGATGCATGGGGGACTCAGCCCCAGCATTTT

size: NA
D: NA
V: TRBV20-1
J: TRBJ2-1
CDR3: CSATRPWSSYNEQFF
DNA: TGCAGTGCCACAAGACCCTGGAGCTCCTACAATGAGCAGTTCTTC

size: NA
D: NA
V: TRBV9
J: TRBJ1-2
CDR3: CASSARDMFWGYTF
DNA: TGTGCCAGCAGCGCCCGGGACATGTTTTGGGGCTACACCTTC

size: NA
D: NA
V: TRBV20-1
J: TRBJ1-6
CDR3: CSARSSDRGRLSSYNSPLHF
DNA: TGCAGTGCTAGATCCTCCGACCGTGGCCGTCTCAGCTCCTATAATTCACCCCTCCACTTT

size: few
D: TRBD1
V: TRBV29-1
J: TRBJ1-2
CDR3: CSVTGTGFGYTF
DNA: TGCAGCGTTACCGGGACAGGGTTCGGCTACACCTTC

size: NA
D: TRBD1
V: TRBV12-3/TRBV12-4
J: TRBJ2-2
CDR3: CASRGQVISAGELFF
DNA: TGTGCCAGCAGAGGACAGGTTATTAGTGCCGGGGAGCTGTTTTTT

size: many
D: NA
V: TRBV12-3/TRBV12-4
J: TRBJ1-2
CDR3: CASTGGYGYTF
DNA: TGTGCCAGCACGGGGGGCTATGGCTACACCTTC

size: NA
D: NA
V: TRBV11-2
J: TRBJ2-7
CDR3: CASSFNSYYEQYF
DNA: TGTGCCAGCAGCTTTAACAGTTACTACGAGCAGTACTTC

size: NA
D: TRBD2
V: TRBV20-1
J: TRBJ2-7
CDR3: CSAIQAGGPYEQYF
DNA: TGCAGTGCTATTCAGGCGGGAGGGCCGTACGAGCAGTACTTC

size: NA
D: NA
V: TRBV11-2
J: TRBJ2-1
CDR3: CASSSPSPGHYNEQFF
DNA: TGTGCCAGCAGCTCTCCCTCCCCGGGTCACTACAATGAGCAGTTCTTC

size: NA
D: TRBD1
V: TRBV19
J: TRBJ1-5
CDR3: CASSPDDRVSGNQPQHF
DNA: TGTGCCAGTAGTCCGGACGACAGGGTTTCGGGCAATCAGCCCCAGCATTTT

size: NA
D: NA
V: TRBV5-6
J: TRBJ2-7
CDR3: CASSFANYEQYF
DNA: TGTGCCAGCAGCTTCGCAAATTACGAGCAGTACTTC